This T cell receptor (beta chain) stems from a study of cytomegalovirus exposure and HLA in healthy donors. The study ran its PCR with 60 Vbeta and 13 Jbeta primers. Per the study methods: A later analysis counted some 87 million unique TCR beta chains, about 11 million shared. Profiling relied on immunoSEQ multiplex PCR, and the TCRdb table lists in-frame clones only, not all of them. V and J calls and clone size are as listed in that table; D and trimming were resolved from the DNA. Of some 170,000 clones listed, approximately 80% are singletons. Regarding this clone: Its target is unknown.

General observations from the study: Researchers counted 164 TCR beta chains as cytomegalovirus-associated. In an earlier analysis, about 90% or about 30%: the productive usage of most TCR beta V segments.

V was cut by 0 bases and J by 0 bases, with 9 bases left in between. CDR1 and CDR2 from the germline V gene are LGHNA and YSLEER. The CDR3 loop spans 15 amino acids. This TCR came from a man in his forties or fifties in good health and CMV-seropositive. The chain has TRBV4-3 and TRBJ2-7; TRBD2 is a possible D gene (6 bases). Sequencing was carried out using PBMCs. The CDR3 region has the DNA TGCGCCAGCAGCCAAGATCCCGGGAGCTCCTACGAGCAGTACTTC. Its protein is CASSQDPGSSYEQYF.